The sequence of this TCR beta chain was determined in a study of blood T cell repertoires in COVID-19. Study overall: The samples span acute and convalescent COVID-19 from the United States, Italy and Spain. The analysed material was cDNA or gDNA that came from T cells, B-cell-depleted T cells, or PBMCs.

Source study methods: Cell counts per sample came from amplifying reference gene primers. TCRdb keeps only in-frame clones here, not all; method: immunoSEQ multiplex PCR. D and trimming were read from the DNA, whereas the V and J calls and clone size are those reported in that table. This sample has about 160,000 clones, with around 80% found just once. Trimming removed 4 bases from V and 6 bases from J; junction bases left unmatched: 5. The CDR3 has 14 amino acids. The germline gives CDR1 SGHDT, CDR2 YYEEEE. The TCR originated in a woman older than 75 with acute or convalescent COVID-19. Sequencing input: peripheral blood. V usage is TRBV5-6 and J usage is TRBJ2-7; TRBD2 agrees at 12 bases. CDR3 residues: CASSGLAGIGEQYF. The CDR3 coding sequence is TGTGCCAGCAGCGGACTAGCGGGAATCGGCGAGCAGTACTTC.